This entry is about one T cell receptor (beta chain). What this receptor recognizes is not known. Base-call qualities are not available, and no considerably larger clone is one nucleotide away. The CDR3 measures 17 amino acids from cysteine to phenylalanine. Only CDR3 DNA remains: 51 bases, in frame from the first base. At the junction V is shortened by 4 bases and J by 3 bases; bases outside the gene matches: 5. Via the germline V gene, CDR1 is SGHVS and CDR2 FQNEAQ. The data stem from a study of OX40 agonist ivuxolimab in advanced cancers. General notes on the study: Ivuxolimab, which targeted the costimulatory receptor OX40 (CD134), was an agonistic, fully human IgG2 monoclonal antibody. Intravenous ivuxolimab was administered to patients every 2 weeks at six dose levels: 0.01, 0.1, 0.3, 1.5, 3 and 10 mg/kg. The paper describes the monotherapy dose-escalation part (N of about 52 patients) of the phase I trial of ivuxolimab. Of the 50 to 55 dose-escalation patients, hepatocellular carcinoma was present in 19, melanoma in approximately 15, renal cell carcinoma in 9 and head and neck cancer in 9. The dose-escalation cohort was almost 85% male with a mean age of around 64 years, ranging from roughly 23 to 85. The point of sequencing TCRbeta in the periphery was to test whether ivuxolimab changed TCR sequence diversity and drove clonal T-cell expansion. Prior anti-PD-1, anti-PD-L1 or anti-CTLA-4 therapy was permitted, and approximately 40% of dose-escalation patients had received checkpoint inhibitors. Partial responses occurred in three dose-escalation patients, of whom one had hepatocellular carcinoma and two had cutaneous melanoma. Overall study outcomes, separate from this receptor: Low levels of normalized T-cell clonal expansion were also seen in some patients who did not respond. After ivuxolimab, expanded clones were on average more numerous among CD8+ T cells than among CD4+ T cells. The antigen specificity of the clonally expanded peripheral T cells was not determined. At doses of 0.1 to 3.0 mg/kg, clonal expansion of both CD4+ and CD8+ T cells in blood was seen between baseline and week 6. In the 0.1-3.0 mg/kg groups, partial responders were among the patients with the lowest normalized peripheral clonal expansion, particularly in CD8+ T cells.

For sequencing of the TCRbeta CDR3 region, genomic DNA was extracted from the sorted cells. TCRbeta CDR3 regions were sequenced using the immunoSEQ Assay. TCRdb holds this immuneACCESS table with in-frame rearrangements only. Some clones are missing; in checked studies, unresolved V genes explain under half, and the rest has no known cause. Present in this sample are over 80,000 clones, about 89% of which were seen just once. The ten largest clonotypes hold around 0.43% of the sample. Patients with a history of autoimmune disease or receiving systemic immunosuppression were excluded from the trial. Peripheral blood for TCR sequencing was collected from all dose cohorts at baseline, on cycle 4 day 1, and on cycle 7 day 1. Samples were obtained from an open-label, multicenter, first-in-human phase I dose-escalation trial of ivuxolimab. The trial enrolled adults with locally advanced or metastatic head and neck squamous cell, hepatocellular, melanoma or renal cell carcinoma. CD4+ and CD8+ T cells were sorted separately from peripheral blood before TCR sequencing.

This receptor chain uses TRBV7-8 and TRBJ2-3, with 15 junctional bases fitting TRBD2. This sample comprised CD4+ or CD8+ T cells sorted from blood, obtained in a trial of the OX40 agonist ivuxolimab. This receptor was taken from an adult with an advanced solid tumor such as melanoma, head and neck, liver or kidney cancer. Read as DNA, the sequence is TGTGCCAGCAGCTCATGGACTAGCGGGGGGGCGACAGATACGCAGTATTTT. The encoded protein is CASSSWTSGGATDTQYF.